This T cell receptor (beta chain) was captured in a study of regulatory T cells in long-lasting Graves disease. This clonotype was picked up many times. Through Arm-PCR of CDR3 regions and iRepertoire HTBI primers, TCR beta libraries were built. TCRdb re-derived calls from the multiplex PCR reads in MiXCR, one entry per CDR3 protein. This sample has more than 300,000 distinct CDR3 sequences, with 15% to 20% found just once. Germline V CDR1 and CDR2: MNHEY, SVGEGT. The length of the CDR3 is 17 residues. Trimming removed 1 base at V and 2 bases at J, with 16 bases between. Stated time point: newly diagnosed GD, antithyroid drugs for less than 3 months. Extracted PBMC RNA gave rise to the TCR library. This sample also appeared in a second study, on T cells in Graves' hyperthyroidism and ophthalmopathy.

The receptor comes from a woman aged 18-29 years with Graves disease. V and J are TRBV6-2 or TRBV6-3 and TRBJ2-3; D is possibly TRBD1 or TRBD2 (5 bases each). The material sequenced was peripheral blood mononuclear cells (PBMCs), taken at new diagnosis, from a patient treated with antithyroid drugs. The CDR3 loop is CASSYLPRELNTDTQYF. In nucleotides, the CDR3 is TGTGCCAGCAGTTACTTGCCCAGGGAGCTAAACACAGATACGCAGTATTTT.